This entry features one TCR beta chain sequence. Its antigen is undetermined. Unmatched junction bases numbered 6, after V lost 1 base and J lost 7 bases. Germline assignment: CDR1 SGHTA and CDR2 FQGNSA. This CDR3 is 14 amino acids long. This record belongs to a study of persistence of HIV-infected CD4 T cells. Study summary: CD4+ T cells responding to CMV or HIV-1 Gag were isolated. Donors had been on suppressive ART for a median of roughly 8 years.

This was the immunoSEQ version 4 assay in survey mode. TCRdb's copy holds only in-frame clones and misses some; the assay was immunoSEQ multiplex PCR. Counted here are 30,000 to 35,000 clones, 80% to 90% occurring once; the ten biggest clones make up about a sixth. Cells were stimulated with overlapping HIV-1 Gag 15-mer peptides. Sorted nonresponding memory CD4+ T cells were CD40L-negative, CD69-negative, CD45RO-high. Stimulated PBMCs had first been depleted of CD8+ T cells. The source is an adult woman with HIV who was CMV-seropositive. This rearrangement joins TRBV7-2 to TRBJ1-1; 7 bases are a match to TRBD1. The material sequenced was CD4+ T cells sorted from PBMCs after roughly 18-hour stimulation, taken from a patient who received antiretroviral therapy. The CDR3: CASSLEGAIGEAFF. CDR3 coding DNA: TGTGCCAGCAGCTTAGAGGGGGCAATCGGTGAAGCTTTCTTT.